This T cell receptor beta chain was retrieved from a study of early T cells in non-severe SARS-CoV-2 infection. The CDR3 totals 13 residues. Per germline, CDR1 MDHEN and CDR2 SYDVKM. Between the trimmed V and J ends, which lost 6 bases and 6 bases, there was a span of 9 bases. Each CDR3 protein is one row after TCRdb ran MiXCR on the 5' RACE reads. Of approximately 50,000 distinct CDR3 sequences listed, around 7.7% are singletons. This clonotype was obtained from an adult who was a healthcare worker with PCR-confirmed SARS-CoV-2 infection or an uninfected control (not recorded which). Sequenced: whole blood. The chain couples TRBV28 to TRBJ1-6; D perhaps matches TRBD1 (6 bases). The CDR3 DNA reads as TGTGCCAGCAGGAGGGGGTTTAATTCACCCCTCCACTTT. The encoded protein is CASRRGFNSPLHF.